These 6 T cell receptor beta chains were all obtained from the same sample, sequenced in a study of blood T cell repertoires in COVID-19 (dated by TCRdb to 2018 to 2020). The library was generated by the immunoSEQ multiplex PCR assay. TCRdb took over this immuneACCESS table, retaining in-frame rearrangements with V and J assigned. Such tables are incomplete; in checked studies, under half of the missing clones stem from an unresolved V gene, and the remainder is unexplained. In all, the sample holds about 250,000 clones, and more than 80% of those were seen once. The ten biggest clones cover less than 6.5% of the sample. The specimen sequenced was peripheral blood. The receptors come from a human donor in a cohort sampled during active COVID-19.

V gene TRBV10-3 combines with J gene TRBJ1-3; D gene uncertain. CDR1 is ENHRY, CDR2 SYGVKD, per germline. The CDR3 sequence is 12 residues long. The V end was cut by 3 bases, the J end by 4 bases, with 4 bases between. The CDR3 DNA reads TGTGCCATCAGTGATATGGGAAACACCATATATTTT. Amino acids: CAISDMGNTIYF.

This clone was counted between two and nine times. This chain joins TRBV12-5 and TRBJ1-2; no clear D. Germline CDR1 reads LGHNT; CDR2 reads FRNRAP. This CDR3 spans 12 amino acids. V lost 3 bases and J 1 base, leaving 3 bases between the germline ends. CDR3 sequence: CASGFSNYGYTF. DNA of the CDR3: TGTGCTAGTGGTTTTAGTAACTATGGCTACACCTTC.

For the CDR3, the DNA is TGTGCCAGCAGCCCGACAGGGATTGGGGACAATGAGCAGTTCTTC. Protein: CASSPTGIGDNEQFF. The gene calls are TRBV6-6 and TRBJ2-1, with 7 bases fitting TRBD1. The CDR3 covers 15 residues. The J segment lost 5 bases and the V segment lost 6 bases, leaving 10 bases of the junction unmatched. Germline CDR1 reads MNHNY; CDR2 reads SVGAGI (reference sequence).

The chain combines TRBV11-3 with TRBJ1-1; D is ambiguous. Trimming removed 4 bases from V and 1 base from J, with 7 bases in between. Germline assignment: CDR1 SGHNT and CDR2 YENEEA. This CDR3 contains 13 residues. The CDR3 spells CASSSTQNTEAFF. DNA of the CDR3: TGTGCCAGCAGCTCCACACAGAACACTGAAGCTTTCTTT.

This rearrangement joins TRBV27 to TRBJ2-3; the match to TRBD2 covers 13 bases. The junction had 12 bases not matched to a gene; V was cut back by 4 bases and J by 11 bases. The germline gives CDR1 MNHEY, CDR2 SMNVEV (reference sequence). CDR3 length: 16 amino acids. The CDR3 loop is CASSSFTSGGARGQYF. In DNA form, the CDR3 reads TGTGCCAGCAGTTCTTTCACTAGCGGGGGGGCCCGTGGGCAGTATTTT.

In this sample, this clone turned up a few times. The chain uses TRBV6-5 and TRBJ2-1, with 7 bases fitting TRBD2. The CDR3 is made up of 16 amino acids. The ends lost 4 bases at V and 4 bases at J; junction bases unmatched: 10. Germline V gene data show CDR1 as MNHEY and CDR2 as SVGAGI. The CDR3 is CASSFGRGVLYNEQFF. For the CDR3, the DNA is TGTGCCAGCAGTTTCGGACGGGGGGTTCTTTACAATGAGCAGTTCTTC.